Below, 22 T cell receptor beta chains from the same sample are listed, as sequenced in a study of blood T cell repertoires in COVID-19 (dated by TCRdb to between 2020 and 2021). Libraries were prepared through the immunoSEQ multiplex PCR assay. What TCRdb holds here is the immuneACCESS table cut down to in-frame rearrangements. Part of the clones is not present; checked against another copy, under half of the missing clones reflect an unresolved V gene, and the others are unexplained. This sample comprises roughly 170,000 clones, 81% of them detected only once. Roughly 6% of the sample is taken by the ten largest. Sequenced material: PBMCs or T cells enriched from blood (not recorded which). All receptors come from a woman aged 35 to 49 with acute COVID-19.

This clone appeared once. V usage is TRBV5-5 and J usage is TRBJ1-2; 8 bases match TRBD1. Looked up from germline, CDR1 is SGHKS and CDR2 is YYEKEE (reference sequence). The ends lost 3 bases at V and 4 bases at J; junction bases unmatched: 8. This CDR3 is 15 amino acids long. The CDR3, as DNA: TGTGCCAGCAGCTCGACAGGGGCCCGGGGCTATGGCTACACCTTC. Translating it yields CASSSTGARGYGYTF.

This chain links TRBV19 with TRBJ1-2, with 7 bases identical to TRBD1. Germline CDR1 is LNHDA and CDR2 is SQIVND (reference sequence). V gave up 4 bases and J gave up 7 bases; unmatched junction bases: 6. The CDR3 extends over 13 amino acids. As DNA, the CDR3 is TGTGCCAGTAGTACTACAGGGGTATCTGGCTACACCTTC. Its protein is CASSTTGVSGYTF. Full variable domain (rest looked up from reference TRBV19 and TRBJ1-2): DGGITQSPKYLFRKEGQNVTLSCEQNLNHDAMYWYRQDPGQGLRLIYYSQIVNDFQKGDIAEGYSVSREKKESFPLTVTSAQKNPTAFYLCASSTTGVSGYTFGSGTRLTVV.

The chain recombines TRBV15 with TRBJ2-7; 11 positions agree with TRBD2. Trimming cost V 1 base and J 2 bases; bases outside gene matches: 4. Per the germline V gene, CDR1 is LNHNV and CDR2 is YYDKDF (reference sequence). The CDR3 runs to 16 residues. This CDR3 reads CATSRGSGLAAYEQYF. The DNA for the CDR3 is TGTGCCACCAGCAGAGGCTCGGGACTAGCGGCCTACGAGCAGTACTTC.

This clone was seen more than once but under ten times. CDR3: CASSESGVNQPQHF. In DNA form, the CDR3 reads TGTGCCAGCAGTGAATCAGGGGTTAATCAGCCCCAGCATTTT. V usage is TRBV6-1 and J usage is TRBJ1-5, with a tentative D call TRBD1 (6 bases). This CDR3 region has 14 residues. Trimming pared 2 bases from V and 4 bases from J, leaving 9 bases between. Germline lookup yields CDR1 MNHNS and CDR2 SASEGT.

The chain recombines TRBV20-1 with TRBJ2-5, with 8 bases aligning to TRBD1. V was clipped by 3 bases and J by 5 bases; unmatched bases: 11. From germline, CDR1 is DFQATT and CDR2 SNEGSKA (reference sequence). The CDR3 is 15 residues long. This CDR3 is CSASSDRGGGETQYF. As DNA, the CDR3 is TGCAGTGCTAGTAGCGACAGGGGCGGCGGGGAGACCCAGTACTTC.

The V gene is TRBV7-5, the J gene TRBJ1-3; the listed D gene, TRBD1, was not tested against the DNA. TRBV7-5 is a pseudogene locus. The CDR3 consists of 19 residues. CDR3 region: CARSLGDGTGKVNGNTIYF. The CDR3 nucleotides read TGTGCCAGAAGCTTAGGAGACGGGACAGGGAAAGTGAATGGAAACACCATATATTTT.

The chain employs TRBV12-3 or TRBV12-4 and TRBJ1-4, with a weak D call TRBD1 (5 bases). Trimming removed 3 bases from V and 5 bases from J, with 7 bases in between. CDR3 length equals 13 residues. CDR3 nucleotides: TGTGCCAGCAGTTTGGGGGGGAATGAAAAACTGTTTTTT. The encoded protein is CASSLGGNEKLFF.

The chain has TRBV7-6 and TRBJ2-1; 11 positions agree with TRBD1. This CDR3 has 16 residues. Germline V gene sequence: CDR1 SGHVS, CDR2 FNYEAQ. With V trimmed by 5 bases and J by 3 bases, 6 bases remained unmatched. For the CDR3, the DNA is TGTGCCAGCAGCGCGGGACAGGGGGTTGTCTACAATGAGCAGTTCTTC. The encoded protein is CASSAGQGVVYNEQFF.

V gene TRBV19 combines with J gene TRBJ1-5; weak D call: TRBD1 (5 bases). V gave up 4 bases and J gave up 7 bases, with 8 bases separating them. From germline, CDR1 is LNHDA and CDR2 SQIVND (reference sequence). There are 12 residues in the CDR3. The DNA of the CDR3 is TGTGCCAGTAGTAAAGGGGTCCAGCCCCAGCATTTT. Translation: CASSKGVQPQHF.

The chain carries TRBV12-5 and TRBJ2-2; 11 nucleotides line up with TRBD1. The CDR3 is made up of 16 amino acids. The V gene end was trimmed by 1 base and the J gene end by 6 bases; junction bases not matched to a gene: 4. Germline lookup yields CDR1 LGHNT and CDR2 FRNRAP. The CDR3 protein is CASGLGTGGVPGELFF. The CDR3 region has the DNA TGTGCTAGTGGTTTGGGGACAGGGGGCGTCCCCGGGGAGCTGTTTTTT. The full variable domain, in which reference TRBV12-5 and TRBJ2-2 provide the parts outside the CDR3, is DARVTQTPRHKVTEMGQEVTMRCQPILGHNTVFWYRQTMMQGLELLAYFRNRAPLDDSGMPKDRFSAEMPDATLATLKIQPSEPRDSAVYFCASGLGTGGVPGELFFGEGSRLTVL.

With regard to this clone: This could be a read error, since a much larger clone is one nucleotide away. The V and J genes are TRBV28 and TRBJ1-5, with TRBD1 as a possible D gene (6 bases). Trimming removed 2 bases from V and 11 bases from J, with 16 bases in between. Germline V gives CDR1 MDHEN, CDR2 SYDVKM. This CDR3 is built from 14 residues. This CDR3 reads CASSLTGMEQSQHF. DNA of the CDR3: TGTGCCAGCAGTTTAACAGGGATGGAACAGTCCCAGCATTTT.

This clone was found once. This sequence joins TRBV19 and TRBJ1-1; 12 bases are a match to TRBD1. This CDR3 has 18 amino acids. Unmatched junction bases numbered 22, after V lost 7 bases and J lost 10 bases. Germline CDR1 is LNHDA and CDR2 is SQIVND (reference sequence). The CDR3 nucleotides are TGTGCCAGTACCTCTCTAGTGGGGACAGGGGGCCCCTCGGGACGAGCTTTCTTT. Protein sequence: CASTSLVGTGGPSGRAFF.

This clone appeared a single time. V usage is TRBV30 and J usage is TRBJ1-5; D is unclear. The germline V gene encodes CDR1 GTSNPN and CDR2 SVGIG (reference sequence). There are 13 residues in the CDR3. V dropped 2 bases and J dropped 8 bases, with 13 bases sitting between them. CDR3 amino acids: CAWSRGLREPQHF. The CDR3 bases are TGTGCCTGGAGTCGGGGTTTGCGTGAGCCCCAGCATTTT.

The V call is TRBV7-8, the J call TRBJ2-3; 7 positions agree with TRBD2. Germline V gene data show CDR1 as SGHVS and CDR2 as FQNEAQ. Trimming at V came to 2 bases and at J to 5 bases, leaving 13 bases not matched to a gene. This CDR3 region has 17 residues. As DNA, the CDR3 is TGTGCCAGCAGCTTAAAGTCCCCAGCGGGAAGGGGAGATACGCAGTATTTT. Protein: CASSLKSPAGRGDTQYF.

The chain links TRBV10-3 to TRBJ1-2; TRBD1 is a possible D gene (6 bases). CDR3 length equals 15 residues. V dropped 0 bases and J dropped 2 bases, with 10 bases sitting between them. Germline loops: CDR1 ENHRY, CDR2 SYGVKD. The CDR3 loop is CAISESTGQNYGYTF. As DNA, the CDR3 is TGTGCCATCAGTGAGTCGACTGGACAGAACTATGGCTACACCTTC.

V usage is TRBV30 and J usage is TRBJ2-2; 7 bases are a match to TRBD1. CDR3 size: 13 residues. With 4 bases clipped from V and 6 bases from J, the junction kept 5 bases outside the gene matches. The germline CDR1 and CDR2 sequences are GTSNPN and SVGIG (reference sequence). The CDR3 is CAWTKGASGELFF. The CDR3 coding sequence is TGTGCCTGGACTAAGGGGGCGTCCGGGGAGCTGTTTTTT.

The chain couples TRBV12-5 to TRBJ2-3; the match to TRBD2 covers 8 bases. From germline, CDR1 is LGHNT and CDR2 FRNRAP. The junction had 7 bases not matched to a gene; V was cut back by 11 bases and J by 6 bases. The CDR3 has 12 residues. The CDR3 here is CADSGNGDTQYF. The CDR3 DNA is TGTGCTGATAGCGGGAACGGGGATACGCAGTATTTT.

J is TRBJ2-5 and V is TRBV24-1, with D uncertain. V dropped 4 bases and J dropped 6 bases, with 17 bases sitting between them. This CDR3 spans 15 amino acids. The germline V gene encodes CDR1 KGHDR and CDR2 SFDVKD. DNA for the CDR3: TGTGCCACCAGTGAGTCAGGTTCCCTTAGGAAGACCCAGTACTTC. Its translation: CATSESGSLRKTQYF.

As DNA, the CDR3 is TGTGCCAGCAGTGTGGGAGGGCAAAATCAGCCCCAGCATTTT. Protein sequence: CASSVGGQNQPQHF. The chain carries TRBV2 and TRBJ1-5; D gene uncertain. Germline V gene sequence: CDR1 SNHLY, CDR2 FYNNEI. The CDR3 covers 14 residues. The ends were cut back, 4 bases at V and 4 bases at J, with 11 bases in the middle. The variable domain in full, completed from reference TRBV2 and TRBJ1-5, reads EPEVTQTPSHQVTQMGQEVILRCVPISNHLYFYWYRQILGQKVEFLVSFYNNEISEKSEIFDDQFSVERPDGSNFTLKIRSTKLEDSAMYFCASSVGGQNQPQHFGDGTRLSIL.

V usage is TRBV29-1 and J usage is TRBJ2-2, with TRBD1 identical over 10 bases. CDR3 length equals 20 residues. The germline V gene has CDR1 SQVTM and CDR2 ANQGSEA. V trimming: 2 bases; J trimming: 6 bases; junction bases outside the gene matches: 21. The CDR3 spells CSVEIPSGTGVLWEAGELFF. CDR3 nucleotides: TGCAGCGTTGAAATACCGTCCGGGACAGGGGTGCTTTGGGAAGCCGGGGAGCTGTTTTTT.

The rearrangement joins TRBV9 to TRBJ2-7; 8 bases are shared with TRBD1. V shed 4 bases, J shed 3 bases, and the junction held 9 bases outside the gene matches. The CDR3 is made up of 15 amino acids. Germline values: CDR1 SGDLS, CDR2 YYNGEE. The CDR3: CASSLQGASIYEQYF. The DNA of the CDR3 is TGTGCCAGCAGCTTGCAGGGGGCTTCGATCTACGAGCAGTACTTC.

This clone has just a few counts. The chain has TRBV6-5 and TRBJ2-2; D is perhaps TRBD1 (6 bases). The germline CDR1 and CDR2 sequences are MNHEY and SVGAGI. Trimming stripped 2 bases from V and 4 bases from J, with 14 bases between. The CDR3 loop spans 16 amino acids. CDR3 sequence: CASSYNLDRATGELFF. DNA for the CDR3: TGTGCCAGCAGTTACAACTTGGACAGAGCCACCGGGGAGCTGTTTTTT.